These T cell receptor beta chains were read from a single sample in a study of blood T cells in healthy people across ages. MiXCR, run by TCRdb on the 5' RACE reads, gives a single entry per CDR3 protein. This table holds about 720,000 distinct CDR3 sequences, about a fifth found once. Sample: blood. Every receptor here comes from a man in his sixties or seventies in good health. The CDR3 runs from the conserved cysteine through the conserved F or W. D genes are given only for firm matches. Expanded clones get a size class; other rows say once, few or many, or leave the size out.

D: TRBD2; V: TRBV20-1; size: few; J: TRBJ2-1; DNA: TGCAGTGCCCCGGGGGGAGCGGACTACAATGAGCAGTTCTTC; CDR3: CSAPGGADYNEQFF
D: .; V: TRBV24-1; size: few; J: TRBJ1-5; DNA: TGTGCCACCAGTGAAAGGACAGCAAATCAGCCCCAGCATTTT; CDR3: CATSERTANQPQHF
D: TRBD2; V: TRBV12-3/TRBV12-4; size: .; J: TRBJ2-3; DNA: TGTGCCAGCAGTTTAGGTAGCGGGGGTAGAGATACGCAGTATTTT; CDR3: CASSLGSGGRDTQYF
D: .; V: TRBV19; size: few; J: TRBJ1-5; DNA: TGTGCCAGTATCGCTGACAGAATTAGCAATCAGCCCCAGCATTTT; CDR3: CASIADRISNQPQHF
D: .; V: TRBV7-2; size: .; J: TRBJ2-1; DNA: TGTGCCAGCAGCTTCGGGCAGGGTAGTGAGCAGTTCTTC; CDR3: CASSFGQGSEQFF
D: TRBD1; V: TRBV27; size: few; J: TRBJ1-4; DNA: TGTGCCAGCAGTACTCACCGTACAGGGGAGTATGAAAAACTGTTTTTT; CDR3: CASSTHRTGEYEKLFF
D: TRBD2; V: TRBV6-6; size: .; J: TRBJ2-5; DNA: TGTGCCAGCAGTTACCAACTAGCGGGAGAGCAAGAGACCCAGTACTTC; CDR3: CASSYQLAGEQETQYF
D: .; V: TRBV3-1; size: .; J: TRBJ2-2; DNA: TGTGCCAGCAGCCGGCAGGGGACCGGGGAGCTGTTTTTT; CDR3: CASSRQGTGELFF
D: TRBD2; V: TRBV12-3/TRBV12-4; size: .; J: TRBJ2-2; DNA: TGTGCCAGCCTGGGGGGGGAGTTTAGAACCGGGGAGCTGTTTTTT; CDR3: CASLGGEFRTGELFF
D: .; V: TRBV21-1; size: .; J: TRBJ2-7; DNA: TGTGCCAGCAGCAAAGGAAGAGGGGGCGAGCAGTACTTC; CDR3: CASSKGRGGEQYF
D: .; V: TRBV7-2; size: .; J: TRBJ1-2; DNA: TGTGCCAGCACTTTAAGTCCGGGGGCTGGTTATGGCTACACCTTC; CDR3: CASTLSPGAGYGYTF
D: .; V: TRBV7-2; size: few; J: TRBJ2-3; DNA: TGTGCCTCGGCCCAAGTGTCAGATACGCAGTATTTT; CDR3: CASAQVSDTQYF
D: .; V: TRBV28; size: .; J: TRBJ2-7; DNA: TGTGCCAGCAGTACCCAAGAGGGCAGGTACGAGCAGTACTTC; CDR3: CASSTQEGRYEQYF
D: TRBD1; V: TRBV2; size: few; J: TRBJ2-7; DNA: TGTGCCAGCAGAGGGACAGGTGGGCCCTACGAGCAGTGCTTC; CDR3: CASRGTGGPYEQCF
D: .; V: TRBV6-2/TRBV6-3; size: .; J: TRBJ2-7; DNA: TGTGCCAGCAGTTACTCGTATCGTCAGAACTACGAGCAGTACTTC; CDR3: CASSYSYRQNYEQYF
D: .; V: TRBV5-1; size: few; J: TRBJ2-7; DNA: TGCGCCAGCAGCTTCGATGCCTCGATAAGCTCCTACGAGCAGTACTTC; CDR3: CASSFDASISSYEQYF
D: .; V: TRBV7-2; size: .; J: TRBJ1-2; DNA: TGTGCCAGCAGCGTGACAGCCCAGGACTATGGCTACACCTTC; CDR3: CASSVTAQDYGYTF
D: .; V: TRBV18; size: .; J: TRBJ2-1; DNA: TGTGCCAGCTCACCATCGGGACAAGAGCAGCAGTTCTTC; CDR3: CASSPSGQEQQFF
D: TRBD1; V: TRBV27; size: .; J: TRBJ1-1; DNA: TGTGCCAGCAGTCTGAACAGGGGGGGGAGCACTGAAGCTTTTTTT; CDR3: CASSLNRGGSTEAFF
D: TRBD2; V: TRBV5-1; size: .; J: TRBJ2-1; DNA: TGCGCCAGCAGCCCCGGGACTAGCGGGAGGGGCGAGCAGTTCTTC; CDR3: CASSPGTSGRGEQFF
D: TRBD1; V: TRBV5-1; size: .; J: TRBJ2-5; DNA: TGCGCCAGCAGCCTACAACCGGGACAGCAAGAGACCCAGTACTTC; CDR3: CASSLQPGQQETQYF
D: .; V: TRBV20-1; size: .; J: TRBJ2-7; DNA: TGCAGTGCTAGAGATGGGGGGCGGTTTACCGAGCAGTACTTC; CDR3: CSARDGGRFTEQYF
D: .; V: TRBV7-7; size: few; J: TRBJ2-2; DNA: TGTGCTAGCAGCTTAGCGCCAGGGGCCGGGGAGCTGTTTTTT; CDR3: CASSLAPGAGELFF
D: .; V: TRBV7-2; size: .; J: TRBJ2-1; DNA: TGTGCCAGCAGCTTCGCCGTACCCGGCAATGAGCAGTTCTTC; CDR3: CASSFAVPGNEQFF
D: TRBD2; V: TRBV5-1; size: few; J: TRBJ2-1; DNA: TGCGCCAGCAGCTTAGCCACTAGCGGGAGGTACTACAATGAGCAGTTCTTC; CDR3: CASSLATSGRYYNEQFF
D: .; V: TRBV20-1; size: .; J: TRBJ2-3; DNA: TGCAGTGCTAGACTCCCTCTTGGCACAGATACGCAGTATTTT; CDR3: CSARLPLGTDTQYF
D: .; V: TRBV5-1; size: .; J: TRBJ2-1; DNA: TGCGCCAGCAGCTTGGTATCGGGGGAGTACAATGAGCAGTTCTTC; CDR3: CASSLVSGEYNEQFF
D: .; V: TRBV24-1; size: many; J: TRBJ2-1; DNA: TGTGCCACCAGTGATTGGCGCGGGGGCCTCAATTTGGAGCAGTTCTTC; CDR3: CATSDWRGGLNLEQFF
D: TRBD1; V: TRBV12-3/TRBV12-4; size: .; J: TRBJ2-5; DNA: TGTGCCAGCAGTTTCACGGGACAGGGATCAGAGACCCAGTACTTC; CDR3: CASSFTGQGSETQYF
D: TRBD1; V: TRBV18; size: few; J: TRBJ2-3; DNA: TGTGCCAGCTCACCACAGACAGGGGGGGATACGCAGTATTTT; CDR3: CASSPQTGGDTQYF
D: TRBD1; V: TRBV9; size: few; J: TRBJ1-4; DNA: TGTGCCAGCAGCGCCTGGGACAGGGGCGGAGAAAAACTGTTTTTT; CDR3: CASSAWDRGGEKLFF
D: TRBD1; V: TRBV29-1; size: few; J: TRBJ2-7; DNA: TGCAGCGTTGAAGATCGAGGGACAGTATCGTGGGGCGAGCAGTACTTC; CDR3: CSVEDRGTVSWGEQYF
D: .; V: TRBV24-1; size: few; J: TRBJ1-6; DNA: TGTGCCACCAGTGATTTCCCCCAGGGAGACGAGAATTCACCCCTCCACTTT; CDR3: CATSDFPQGDENSPLHF
D: .; V: TRBV4-1; size: few; J: TRBJ2-1; DNA: TGCGCCAGCGGGCTACTACCGGGGGAGCAGTTCTTC; CDR3: CASGLLPGEQFF
D: TRBD2; V: TRBV28; size: few; J: TRBJ2-5; DNA: TGTGCCAGCAGCCGGGGGGGCCAGGTAGAGACCCAGTACTTC; CDR3: CASSRGGQVETQYF